Only a few counts were recorded for the clone carrying this T cell receptor beta chain. V lost 3 bases and J lost 3, with 8 bases in between. This CDR3 is built from 13 residues. Original methodology: From reference gene primer amplification, estimates of nucleated cell counts were derived. Sequenced by immunoSEQ multiplex PCR; TCRdb stores in-frame clones only, minus some. For V, J and clone size, that table is used; D and trimming come from the DNA. This repertoire shows fewer than 50,000 clones, 65% to 85% found once; its top ten account for around 42%. The data stem from a study of blood T cell repertoires in COVID-19. As for the study in general: PBMCs, B-cell-depleted T cells, or T cells provided the cDNA or gDNA that made up the material.

The receptor was isolated from a woman older than 75 with active or convalescent COVID-19. The chain couples TRBV12-3 or TRBV12-4 to TRBJ2-5; perhaps TRBD2 as D (5 bases). Sequencing was carried out using peripheral blood. The CDR3 nucleotides read TGTGCCAGCAGTTTCGGGGAGAAAGAGACCCAGTACTTC. Encoded protein: CASSFGEKETQYF.